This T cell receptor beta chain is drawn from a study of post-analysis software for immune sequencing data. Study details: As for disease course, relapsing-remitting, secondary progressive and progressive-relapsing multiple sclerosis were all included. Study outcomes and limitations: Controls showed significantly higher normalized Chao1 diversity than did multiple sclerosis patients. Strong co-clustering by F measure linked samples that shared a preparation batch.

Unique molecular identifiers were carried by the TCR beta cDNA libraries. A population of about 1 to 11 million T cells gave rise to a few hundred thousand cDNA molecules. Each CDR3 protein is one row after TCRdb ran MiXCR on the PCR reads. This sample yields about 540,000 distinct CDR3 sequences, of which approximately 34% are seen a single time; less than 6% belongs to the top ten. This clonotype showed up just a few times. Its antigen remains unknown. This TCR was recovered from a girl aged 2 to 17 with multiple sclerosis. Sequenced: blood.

The CDR3 region has the DNA TGCAGCGTTCGTACTAGCGTTCGGGGTGAGACCCAGTACTTC. Amino acid sequence: CSVRTSVRGETQYF. V is TRBV29-1 and J is TRBJ2-5; 7 bases agree with TRBD2. This CDR3 is 14 amino acids long. With V trimmed by 5 bases and J by 5 bases, 11 bases remained unmatched. Germline CDR1 is SQVTM and CDR2 is ANQGSEA.